What follows are 20 T cell receptor beta chains derived from one specimen sequenced in a study of neurological immune-mediated disorders. MiXCR was run by TCRdb on the 5' RACE reads, yielding one entry per CDR3 protein. The sample records about 17,000 distinct CDR3 sequences, around 3.4% being singletons. The sample was CD8+ T cells from blood. The receptors derive from a woman in her forties in good health.

This clonotype has at least ten counts. The chain links TRBV9 to TRBJ2-3; 13 nucleotides align to TRBD2. The junction had 11 bases not matched to a gene; V was cut back by 4 bases and J by 0 bases. The germline V gene has CDR1 SGDLS and CDR2 YYNGEE. The CDR3 length is 19 residues. CDR3 bases: TGTGCCAGCAGCCCTAGACTAGCGGGAGGTGCCCGTAGCACAGATACGCAGTATTTT. Translated: CASSPRLAGGARSTDTQYF.

The table lists this clonotype with many counts. This chain links TRBV29-1 with TRBJ2-1, with TRBD2 matching over 11 bases. The CDR3 sequence is 14 residues long. CDR1 is SQVTM, CDR2 ANQGSEA, per germline. J lost 2 bases, V lost 7 bases, and 4 bases had no gene match. CDR3 nucleotide sequence: TGCAGCGCGGGGACTAGCGGAACCTACAATGAGCAGTTCTTC. This codes for CSAGTSGTYNEQFF.

This clonotype was recorded at least ten times. This chain connects TRBV7-9 to TRBJ2-4; 7 bases fit TRBD2. CDR3 size: 14 residues. Per the germline V gene, CDR1 is SEHNR and CDR2 is FQNEAQ (reference sequence). J gave up 8 bases and V 3 bases, and 7 bases lay outside the gene matches. CDR3 nucleotide sequence: TGTGCCAGCAGCTTGGGAGGGATTGGGGACATTCAGTACTTC. Translation gives CASSLGGIGDIQYF.

This clonotype was counted ten times or more. The rearrangement uses TRBV25-1 and TRBJ2-2; D might be TRBD1 (6 bases). The V gene lost 11 bases and the J gene lost 4 bases, with 14 bases spanning the gap. CDR1 MGHDK and CDR2 SYGVNS come from the germline V gene. There are 13 residues in the CDR3. The CDR3 loop reads CASERGSTGELFF. CDR3 nucleotides: TGTGCCTCCGAGAGGGGGAGCACCGGGGAGCTGTTTTTT.

This clonotype was recorded many times. This sequence joins TRBV28 and TRBJ2-1; 12 nucleotides agree with TRBD2. This CDR3 is 14 amino acids long. V dropped 5 bases and J dropped 5; count of bases not matched to a gene: 1. Per germline, CDR1 MDHEN and CDR2 SYDVKM. This CDR3 is CASSRLAGDNEQFF. The CDR3 bases are TGTGCCAGCAGTCGACTAGCGGGAGACAATGAGCAGTTCTTC.

In this sample, this clonotype turned up many times. V is TRBV12-3 or TRBV12-4 and J is TRBJ1-1; 12 nucleotides align to TRBD1. With V trimmed by 5 bases and J by 4 bases, 8 bases remained unmatched. This CDR3 contains 16 residues. CDR3 coding DNA: TGTGCCAGCAGTGTGGTCTGGGACAGGGGGCTCACTGAAGCTTTCTTT. Its protein is CASSVVWDRGLTEAFF.

This clonotype was seen many times. V is TRBV6-2 or TRBV6-3 and J is TRBJ2-1; 8 bases match TRBD2. CDR1 and CDR2 from the germline V gene are MNHEY and SVGEGT. Unmatched junction bases numbered 24, after V lost 6 bases and J lost 5 bases. This CDR3 comprises 20 residues. This CDR3 is CASSQSLWTSRTVWNNEQFF. CDR3 DNA sequence: TGTGCCAGCAGCCAAAGCCTTTGGACTAGCAGAACCGTCTGGAACAATGAGCAGTTCTTC.

By frequency in the sample, this clonotype is medium-sized. The V gene is TRBV20-1, the J gene TRBJ2-7; D uncertain. Germline CDR1 reads DFQATT; CDR2 reads SNEGSKA (reference sequence). The CDR3 spans 12 residues. Trimming took off 3 bases at V and 2 bases at J, with 8 bases between the two ends. The CDR3 loop reads CSASPSAYEQYF. CDR3 sequence (DNA): TGCAGTGCTAGTCCCTCCGCCTACGAGCAGTACTTC.

There are many counts of this clonotype. This chain's CDR3 is CASSPPERAGTEAFF. Here the CDR3 DNA reads TGTGCCAGCAGTCCTCCCGAGAGGGCGGGCACTGAAGCTTTCTTT. The chain couples TRBV6-5 to TRBJ1-1; no reliable D call. V dropped 5 bases and J dropped 4 bases, with 17 bases sitting between them. The CDR3 has 15 amino acids. The germline V gene encodes CDR1 MNHEY and CDR2 SVGAGI.

This clonotype was observed many times. The chain links TRBV4-2 to TRBJ2-7, with D possibly matching TRBD1 (5 bases). The CDR3 loop spans 16 amino acids. Germline V gene sequence: CDR1 LGHNA, CDR2 YNFKEQ. Trimming took 2 bases from V and 0 from J, leaving 14 bases between them. For the CDR3, the DNA is TGTGCCAGCAGCCAACCTCAGGACACCAGCTCCTACGAGCAGTACTTC. Encoded protein: CASSQPQDTSSYEQYF.

Many counts were recorded for this clonotype. This chain links TRBV15 with TRBJ2-1, with 9 bases aligning to TRBD1. This CDR3 spans 22 amino acids. Germline CDR1 reads LNHNV; CDR2 reads YYDKDF (reference sequence). With V trimmed by 8 bases and J by 0 bases, 26 bases remained unmatched. Here the CDR3 reads CATDPWDRESGRALSSYNEQFF. The CDR3 nucleotides are TGTGCCACCGACCCTTGGGACAGGGAGTCCGGGCGTGCACTTAGCTCCTACAATGAGCAGTTCTTC.

This clonotype was recorded at least ten times. The rearrangement links TRBV6-5 to TRBJ1-2; TRBD1 aligns across 9 bases. Germline V CDR1 and CDR2: MNHEY, SVGAGI. The CDR3 covers 15 residues. V shed 6 bases, J shed 6 bases, and the junction held 11 bases outside the gene matches. DNA of the CDR3: TGTGCCAGCAGCCCCGGTGGGACAGGGTGGGATGGCTACACCTTC. Translation: CASSPGGTGWDGYTF.

This clonotype counts as medium-sized (0.01 to 0.1%). The chain couples TRBV7-9 to TRBJ2-5; a possible D gene is TRBD2 (5 bases). V was pared by 0 bases and J by 3 bases, with 11 bases between. Germline loops: CDR1 SEHNR, CDR2 FQNEAQ (reference sequence). The CDR3 spans 15 residues. The CDR3 loop reads CASSLAHGEEETQYF. CDR3 DNA sequence: TGTGCCAGCAGCTTAGCCCACGGGGAAGAAGAGACCCAGTACTTC.

The table lists this clonotype with many counts. The rearrangement joins TRBV3-1 to TRBJ2-1; 8 bases map to TRBD2. V trimming: 0 bases; J trimming: 4 bases; junction bases outside the gene matches: 2. CDR3 length equals 15 residues. CDR1 and CDR2 (germline): LGHDT, YNNKEL (reference sequence). CDR3 region: CASSQEGLVYNEQFF. The CDR3 DNA sequence: TGTGCCAGCAGCCAAGAGGGACTAGTTTACAATGAGCAGTTCTTC.

This clonotype was found many times. This rearrangement joins TRBV11-2 to TRBJ2-7; D unclear. V shed 1 base and J shed 2 bases, with 3 bases lying between them. This CDR3 contains 12 residues. Per germline, CDR1 SGHAT and CDR2 FQNNGV. The CDR3 here is CASSLAPYEQYF. CDR3 coding DNA: TGTGCCAGCAGCTTAGCCCCCTACGAGCAGTACTTC.

This clonotype was counted at least ten times. The chain combines TRBV10-3 with TRBJ1-5; D might be TRBD1 (5 bases). V lost 2 bases, J lost 5 bases, and 7 bases lay in between. Germline V gene data show CDR1 as ENHRY and CDR2 as SYGVKD. This CDR3 has 13 amino acids. The CDR3 DNA follows: TGTGCCATCAGTGAGACAGGTTATCAGCCCCAGCATTTT. The encoded protein is CAISETGYQPQHF.

This clonotype was counted at least ten times. The rearrangement joins TRBV7-9 to TRBJ1-1, with a weak D call TRBD1 (5 bases). Trimming pared 3 bases from V and 5 bases from J, leaving 13 bases between. Germline CDR1 reads SEHNR; CDR2 reads FQNEAQ (reference sequence). There are 14 residues in the CDR3. DNA of the CDR3: TGTGCCAGCAGCTTCAGGGATGACTTGACTGAAGCTTTCTTT. Amino acids: CASSFRDDLTEAFF.

In its sample, this clonotype was seen many times. The J gene is TRBJ2-5, the V gene TRBV7-9; no clear D gene. This CDR3 comprises 16 residues. The V end was cut by 5 bases, the J end by 5 bases, with 21 bases between. Per the germline V gene, CDR1 is SEHNR and CDR2 is FQNEAQ (reference sequence). The CDR3 spells CASSPWDGRSKETQYF. CDR3 nucleotides: TGTGCCAGCAGCCCTTGGGATGGCAGGAGTAAGGAGACCCAGTACTTC.

This clonotype was counted ten times or more. The chain recombines TRBV7-9 with TRBJ1-1; 7 bases are a match to TRBD1. Unmatched junction bases numbered 8, after V lost 6 bases and J lost 1 base. The CDR3 has 15 amino acids. Germline assignment: CDR1 SEHNR and CDR2 FQNEAQ (reference sequence). In nucleotides, the CDR3 is TGTGCCAGCAGACCCCAGGGGGGACCGAACACTGAAGCTTTCTTT. Its translation is CASRPQGGPNTEAFF.

The table lists this clonotype with many counts. This chain connects TRBV5-6 to TRBJ2-3, with D possibly TRBD1 on 6 matching bases. Trimming removed 1 base from V and 2 bases from J, with 17 bases in between. The length of the CDR3 is 17 residues. Per germline, CDR1 SGHDT and CDR2 YYEEEE. The CDR3 bases are TGTGCCAGCAGCTTGCCGGTTGGGGACATACCCACAGATACGCAGTATTTT. This gives the protein CASSLPVGDIPTDTQYF.